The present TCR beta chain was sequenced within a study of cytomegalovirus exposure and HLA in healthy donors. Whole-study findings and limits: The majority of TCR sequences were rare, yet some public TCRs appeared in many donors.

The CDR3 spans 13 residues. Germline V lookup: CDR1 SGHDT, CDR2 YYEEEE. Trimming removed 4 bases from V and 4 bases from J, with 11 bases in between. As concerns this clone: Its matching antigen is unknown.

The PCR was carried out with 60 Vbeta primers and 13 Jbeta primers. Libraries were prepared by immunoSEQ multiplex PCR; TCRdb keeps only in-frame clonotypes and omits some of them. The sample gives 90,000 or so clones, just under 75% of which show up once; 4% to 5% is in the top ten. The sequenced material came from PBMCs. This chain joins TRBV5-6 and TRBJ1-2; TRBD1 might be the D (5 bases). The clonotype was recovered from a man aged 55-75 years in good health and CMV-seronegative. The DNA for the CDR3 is TGTGCCAGCAGCCTTCAGGGCGGCTATGGCTACACCTTC. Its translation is CASSLQGGYGYTF.